A single T cell receptor beta chain is shown here with its context. Antigen unknown. The CDR3 length is 14 residues. V lost 7 bases to trimming and J lost 1 base, with 11 bases between them. Germline values: CDR1 SQVTM, CDR2 ANQGSEA. These data come from a study of cytomegalovirus exposure and HLA in healthy donors. Overall study findings and caveats: Earlier analysis yielded a pattern in which most TCR beta V segments were productive about 90% or about 30% of the time.

Use of 60 Vbeta and 13 Jbeta primers characterized the PCR. The authors' processing: A later analysis counted 65 million to 80 million unique TCR beta chains, 9.5 million to 13 million shared. Profiled with immunoSEQ multiplex PCR; TCRdb holds only in-frame clones, not every one. D and trimming come from the DNA, and the V and J calls and clone size come from that table. The sample includes some 190,000 clones, around 80% of them seen just once. This TCR derives from a girl between 5 and 17 years old in good health and CMV-seropositive. The source material was PBMCs. The chain uses TRBV29-1 and TRBJ2-6; TRBD1 is a possible D gene (5 bases). DNA of the CDR3: TGCAGCGCCGACAGCGATTCTGGGGCCAACGTCCTGACTTTC. It yields the protein CSADSDSGANVLTF.